Following are 23 T cell receptor beta chains from one sample sequenced in a study of blood T cell repertoires in COVID-19. Data came from immunoSEQ multiplex PCR; TCRdb stores just in-frame clones and leaves some out. Of 60,000 to 80,000 clones in the sample, around 85% were seen once. The sample taken for sequencing was peripheral blood. The receptors derive from a man aged 45-60 years with acute or convalescent COVID-19.

This chain uses TRBV5-6 with TRBJ2-2; 7 bases fit TRBD1. J was trimmed by 6 bases and V by 0 bases; bases with no gene match: 2. The CDR3 spans 14 residues. The germline gives CDR1 SGHDT, CDR2 YYEEEE. CDR3: CASSLDQGAGELFF. The DNA of the CDR3 is TGTGCCAGCAGCTTGGATCAGGGGGCCGGGGAGCTGTTTTTT.

V and J are TRBV27 and TRBJ2-3, with 14 bases identical to TRBD2. V shed 6 bases, J shed 2 bases, and the junction held 4 bases outside the gene matches. The germline gives CDR1 MNHEY, CDR2 SMNVEV (reference sequence). This CDR3 has 16 residues. The CDR3 DNA reads TGTGCCAGCAGGAGACTAGCGGGGGGGTTCACAGATACGCAGTATTTT. Protein sequence: CASRRLAGGFTDTQYF.

The rearrangement joins TRBV5-5 to TRBJ2-3; D may be TRBD2 (6 bases). The CDR3 extends over 15 amino acids. Germline V lookup: CDR1 SGHKS, CDR2 YYEKEE (reference sequence). V was cut by 3 bases and J by 2 bases, with 13 bases left in between. CDR3 DNA: TGTGCCAGCAGCTACGCCGGCGGGGACACAGATACGCAGTATTTT. Translation: CASSYAGGDTDTQYF.

This chain connects TRBV7-6 to TRBJ2-7; TRBD1 agrees at 7 bases. The V and J ends lost 4 bases and 4 bases, in that order; junction bases with no gene match: 7. CDR1 is SGHVS and CDR2 is FNYEAQ in the germline V gene. This CDR3 has 14 amino acids. The CDR3 nucleotides read TGTGCCAGCAGCTCCCCCAGGGACAGATACGAGCAGTACTTC. As protein: CASSSPRDRYEQYF.

The CDR3 coding sequence is TGCAGCGTCTTACTAGCGGTCACCGGGGAGCTGTTTTTT. Its translation: CSVLLAVTGELFF. The genes are TRBV29-1 and TRBJ2-2, with 8 bases matching TRBD2. Germline V gene sequence: CDR1 SQVTM, CDR2 ANQGSEA. The trim removed 6 bases at V and 4 bases at J, leaving 4 bases unmatched. The CDR3 runs to 13 residues.

About this clone itself: Other DNA variants within this sample encode the same CDR3. The chain recombines TRBV12-3 or TRBV12-4 with TRBJ2-5, with 7 bases aligning to TRBD1. CDR3 size: 13 residues. V lost 3 bases to trimming and J lost 2 bases; unmatched junction nucleotides: 0. This CDR3 reads CASSLGQQETQYF. The CDR3, as DNA: TGTGCCAGCAGTTTGGGACAGCAAGAGACCCAGTACTTC.

J is TRBJ1-2 and V is TRBV30, with TRBD1 matching over 9 bases. CDR1 is GTSNPN, CDR2 SVGIG, per germline (reference sequence). V lost 6 bases and J lost 0; bases outside the gene matches: 11. CDR3 size: 16 residues. The CDR3 bases are TGTGCCTGCCGTCCCGGGACAGGGCTCACTAACTATGGCTACACCTTC. It is translated as CACRPGTGLTNYGYTF.

The CDR3 here is CASSQDPNGGLEQYF. The CDR3 nucleotides are TGTGCCAGCAGCCAAGATCCCAACGGGGGTCTTGAGCAGTACTTC. The rearrangement links TRBV4-2 to TRBJ2-7, with D possibly being TRBD2 (6 bases). The V and J ends lost 0 bases and 7 bases respectively, with 16 bases between them. This CDR3 is built from 15 residues. The germline gives CDR1 LGHNA, CDR2 YNFKEQ.

The gene calls are TRBV6-5 and TRBJ1-6; D uncertain. In germline, CDR1 is MNHEY, CDR2 SVGAGI. Trimming removed 0 bases from V and 7 bases from J, with 10 bases in between. The CDR3 consists of 15 residues. Written as DNA, the CDR3 is TGTGCCAGCAGTTACTCGGGCGGGGAGAATTCACCCCTCCACTTT. It translates to CASSYSGGENSPLHF.

The chain employs TRBV5-4 and TRBJ2-7, with D possibly matching TRBD1 (6 bases). The CDR3 has 15 amino acids. V was shortened by 4 bases and J by 3 bases, with 17 bases between the two germline ends. CDR1 SGHNT and CDR2 YYREEE come from the germline V gene (reference sequence). The CDR3 region is CASSPTGNLDYEQYV. CDR3 DNA: TGTGCCAGCAGCCCCACAGGGAACCTCGACTACGAGCAGTACGTC.

The V and J genes are TRBV2 and TRBJ2-7, with D tentatively TRBD2 (5 bases). There are 14 residues in the CDR3. CDR1 is SNHLY, CDR2 FYNNEI, per germline. V was trimmed by 9 bases and J by 3 bases, leaving 18 bases between them. This CDR3 reads CASVRTELRYEQYV. The CDR3 DNA sequence: TGTGCCAGTGTCCGGACTGAGCTCCGCTACGAGCAGTACGTC.

The CDR3 coding sequence is TGTGCCTGGAGTATAGGGGTATCTGGAAACACCATATATTTT. Translation gives CAWSIGVSGNTIYF. V gene TRBV30 combines with J gene TRBJ1-3, with D maybe TRBD1 (5 bases). In germline, CDR1 is GTSNPN, CDR2 SVGIG (reference sequence). The CDR3 spans 14 residues. Trimming removed 2 bases from V and 1 base from J, with 9 bases in between.

This clone has just one count. DNA of the CDR3: TGTGCCAGTACAGAGGGCCGTGGCTACACCTTC. This gives the protein CASTEGRGYTF. This chain connects TRBV19 to TRBJ1-2; no reliable D call. The CDR3 extends over 11 amino acids. CDR1 is LNHDA, CDR2 SQIVND, per germline (reference sequence). V was trimmed by 7 bases and J by 7 bases, leaving 10 bases between them.

The DNA of the CDR3 is TGTGCCACCAGCAGGAGGGACAGAGAGACCCAGTACTTC. It codes for CATSRRDRETQYF. The chain is built from TRBV15 and TRBJ2-5, with 7 positions matching TRBD1. Germline V gene lookup returns CDR1 LNHNV and CDR2 YYDKDF (reference sequence). This CDR3 comprises 13 residues. Trimming removed 3 bases from V and 4 bases from J; junction bases left unmatched: 2.

The chain links TRBV13 to TRBJ2-3; 12 nucleotides match TRBD2. Germline V gene data show CDR1 as PRHDT and CDR2 as FYEKMQ (reference sequence). The CDR3 is made up of 17 amino acids. V shed 4 bases and J 0 bases; nucleotides not matched to a gene: 5. CDR3 sequence (DNA): TGTGCCAGCAGCTCGGGACTAGCGGGTAGTAGCACAGATACGCAGTATTTT. Amino acid sequence: CASSSGLAGSSTDTQYF.

The J gene is TRBJ2-1, the V gene TRBV7-9, with 8 bases identical to TRBD2. After removal of 3 bases from V and 2 bases from J, the junction contained 6 bases not matched to a gene. The germline V gene encodes CDR1 SEHNR and CDR2 FQNEAQ (reference sequence). CDR3 size: 16 residues. This CDR3 is CASSFSGVTAYNEQFF. The DNA for the CDR3 is TGTGCCAGCAGCTTTAGCGGGGTTACCGCCTACAATGAGCAGTTCTTC.

The CDR3 loop is CASNQGLRYEQYV. The CDR3 DNA reads TGTGCCAGCAATCAGGGGCTAAGGTACGAGCAGTACGTC. The chain uses TRBV2 and TRBJ2-7, with D possibly TRBD1 on 6 matching bases. With 7 bases removed from V and 4 bases from J, the gap between germline ends came to 14 bases. The germline CDR1 and CDR2 sequences are SNHLY and FYNNEI. The CDR3 extends over 13 amino acids.

The chain links TRBV20-1 to TRBJ2-1; TRBD2 aligns across 10 bases. This CDR3 has 15 amino acids. V gave up 3 bases and J gave up 7 bases; unmatched junction bases: 9. CDR1 is DFQATT and CDR2 is SNEGSKA in the germline V gene (reference sequence). CDR3 coding DNA: TGCAGTGCTAGTTTGCCTAGCGGGGGTCCAAATGAGCAGTTCTTC. It yields the protein CSASLPSGGPNEQFF.

The chain links TRBV4-1 to TRBJ2-1; D is unclear. The CDR3 totals 13 residues. Germline lookup yields CDR1 MGHRA and CDR2 YSYEKL. Trimming cost V 0 bases and J 6 bases, with 6 bases left between them. The CDR3 loop is CASSQDSFNEQFF. CDR3 nucleotides: TGCGCCAGCAGCCAAGATAGCTTCAATGAGCAGTTCTTC.

The chain links TRBV7-8 to TRBJ2-1, with 10 nucleotides matching TRBD2. Germline lookup yields CDR1 SGHVS and CDR2 FQNEAQ. The CDR3 is 16 residues long. J was trimmed by 9 bases and V by 1 base; bases with no gene match: 9. CDR3 DNA sequence: TGTGCCAGCAGCTTAGTAACTAGCGGGGTGGGGAGTGAGCAGTTCTTC. This codes for CASSLVTSGVGSEQFF. The variable domain in full, with the rest retrieved from reference TRBV7-8 and TRBJ2-1, is GAGVSQSPRYKVAKRGQDVALRCDPISGHVSLFWYQQALGQGPEFLTYFQNEAQLDKSGLPSDRFFAERPEGSVSTLKIQRTQQEDSAVYLCASSLVTSGVGSEQFFGPGTRLTVL.

The V and J genes are TRBV7-8 and TRBJ1-2; D not certain. This CDR3 has 16 residues. Germline lookup yields CDR1 SGHVS and CDR2 FQNEAQ. V was shortened by 1 base and J by 4 bases, with 16 bases between the two germline ends. The CDR3 sequence: CASSLVVAGRGYGYTF. As DNA, the CDR3 is TGTGCCAGCAGCTTAGTAGTTGCCGGCCGGGGCTATGGCTACACCTTC.

The rearrangement uses TRBV19 and TRBJ1-2, with D perhaps matching TRBD1 (6 bases). The V gene lost 5 bases and the J gene lost 1 base, with 11 bases spanning the gap. Germline V CDR1 and CDR2: LNHDA, SQIVND (reference sequence). CDR3 length: 14 residues. Here the CDR3 reads CASSPRQVNYGYTF. The CDR3 DNA follows: TGTGCCAGTAGTCCGAGACAGGTTAACTATGGCTACACCTTC.

V usage is TRBV10-3 and J usage is TRBJ2-5; TRBD1 matches 9 bases. The CDR3 is 16 residues long. The germline V gene encodes CDR1 ENHRY and CDR2 SYGVKD. J lost 3 bases, V lost 0 bases, and 5 bases had no gene match. CDR3: CAISESGQGLEETQYF. DNA of the CDR3: TGTGCCATCAGTGAGTCTGGACAGGGGTTAGAAGAGACCCAGTACTTC.